The clone carrying this T cell receptor (beta chain) has a count of ten or more. Per the germline V gene, CDR1 is SQVTM and CDR2 is ANQGSEA. The V end was cut by 3 bases, the J end by 5 bases, with 1 base between. The CDR3 contains 9 residues. Sample time point: newly diagnosed GD, antithyroid drugs for less than 3 months. Construction of the TCR library relied on RNA isolated from PBMCs. This entry belongs to a study of regulatory T cells in long-lasting Graves disease. Combining iRepertoire HTBI primers with Arm-PCR of CDR3 regions, the authors built TCR beta libraries. TCRdb passed the multiplex PCR reads through MiXCR, listing each CDR3 protein once. This sample has 400,000 to 500,000 distinct CDR3 sequences, with less than 15% found just once. These sequences were also reported in another study, on T cells in Graves' hyperthyroidism and ophthalmopathy. That paper notes: HTBI primers were the set used in a first-round RT-PCR of the TCR CDR3.

The gene calls are TRBV29-1 and TRBJ2-5; D is ambiguous. The source of this sequence is a woman between 50 and 59 years old with Graves disease. The sequenced sample was peripheral blood mononuclear cells (PBMCs), obtained at new diagnosis, from a patient treated with antithyroid drugs. The CDR3 DNA is TGCAGCGTTGACGAGACCCAGTACTTC. This translates into CSVDETQYF.